A selection of T cell receptor beta chains follows, all from one sample in a study of regulatory T cells in long-lasting Graves disease. MiXCR, applied by TCRdb to the multiplex PCR reads, yields one record per CDR3 protein. The repertoire holds a few hundred thousand distinct CDR3 sequences, with roughly 17% as singletons. These data were also filed under a second study, of T cells in Graves' hyperthyroidism and ophthalmopathy.

Sample: peripheral blood mononuclear cells (PBMCs), taken at new diagnosis, from a patient treated with antithyroid drugs. The receptor source for this set is a woman younger than 30 with Graves disease. CDR3s include the opening cysteine and the closing phenylalanine or tryptophan. Each record gives: clone size, J gene, V gene, D gene, CDR3 protein, CDR3 DNA. A D gene is named only where the DNA matches it firmly. Expanded clones get a size class; other rows say once, few or many, or leave the size out.

>NA|TRBJ2-7|TRBV2|NA
CASSEVPGVKEQYF
TGTGCCAGCAGTGAAGTGCCAGGGGTGAAGGAGCAGTACTTC
>many|TRBJ1-5|TRBV12-3/TRBV12-4|NA
CASSLTANQPQHF
TGTGCCAGCAGTCTGACGGCGAATCAGCCCCAGCATTTT
>many|TRBJ2-3|TRBV20-1|NA
CSARGAGTDTQYF
TGCAGTGCGAGAGGAGCGGGCACAGATACGCAGTATTTT
>many|TRBJ1-6|TRBV6-4|NA
CASSGDGVRVRPYNSPLHF
TGTGCCAGCAGTGGCGACGGGGTAAGGGTTCGACCCTATAATTCACCCCTCCACTTT
>few|TRBJ1-1|TRBV12-3/TRBV12-4|NA
CASSLVQAGTEAFF
TGTGCCAGCAGTTTAGTGCAGGCGGGCACTGAAGCTTTCTTT
>many|TRBJ2-3|TRBV6-1|NA
CASSRQGAKGDTQYF
TGTGCCAGCAGCAGACAAGGTGCAAAAGGAGATACGCAGTATTTT
>NA|TRBJ2-3|TRBV5-6|TRBD2
CASSFAGTSGRALVTDTQYF
TGTGCCAGCAGCTTTGCCGGGACTAGCGGGAGGGCCCTCGTAACAGATACGCAGTATTTT
>few|TRBJ2-7|TRBV20-1|NA
CSARDFDRPYEQYF
TGCAGTGCTAGAGATTTCGACAGGCCCTACGAGCAGTACTTC
>many|TRBJ2-7|TRBV7-8|TRBD2
CASSLAGGLAGGRATYEQYF
TGTGCCAGCAGCTTAGCGGGGGGACTAGCGGGAGGAAGGGCAACCTACGAGCAGTACTTC
>NA|TRBJ2-7|TRBV7-8|TRBD2
CASSGTSGRATYEQYF
TGTGCCAGCAGCGGGACTAGCGGGAGGGCCACCTACGAGCAGTACTTC
>NA|TRBJ2-1|TRBV5-1|NA
CASSNGSLTHNEQFF
TGCGCCAGCAGCAACGGGAGCCTCACGCACAATGAGCAGTTCTTC
>NA|TRBJ2-3|TRBV2|TRBD2
CASSWDSGGDTQYF
TGTGCCAGCAGCTGGGACTCGGGGGGGGATACGCAGTATTTT
>few|TRBJ2-7|TRBV7-2|NA
CASSFGSQPRYEQYF
TGTGCCAGCAGCTTTGGCTCCCAACCTAGGTACGAGCAGTACTTC
>once|TRBJ2-5|TRBV2|NA
CANARQVQETQYF
TGTGCCAACGCAAGACAGGTCCAAGAGACCCAGTACTTC
>many|TRBJ2-7|TRBV28|NA
CASSSGGGSHEQYF
TGTGCCAGCAGTTCAGGGGGCGGGAGCCACGAGCAGTACTTC
>few|TRBJ2-1|TRBV6-2/TRBV6-3|NA
CASNRVAYNEQFF
TGTGCCAGCAACAGGGTTGCCTACAATGAGCAGTTCTTC
>NA|TRBJ2-7|TRBV7-9|NA
CASSLIGRRVTYYEQYF
TGTGCCAGCAGCTTAATAGGACGACGGGTTACTTACTACGAGCAGTACTTC
>many|TRBJ2-7|TRBV20-1|TRBD1
CSAREGGRDYEQYF
TGCAGTGCTAGAGAAGGGGGCCGCGACTACGAGCAGTACTTC
>many|TRBJ1-6|TRBV28|TRBD1
CASSFYTGEASPLHF
TGTGCCAGCAGTTTCTATACAGGGGAGGCTTCACCCCTCCACTTT
>few|TRBJ1-2|TRBV20-1|TRBD1
CSAKGQGAGYTF
TGCAGTGCAAAGGGACAGGGGGCCGGCTACACCTTC
>NA|TRBJ1-5|TRBV19|TRBD1
CASSTRDRGRNQPQHF
TGTGCCAGTAGTACCCGGGACAGGGGTCGCAATCAGCCCCAGCATTTT
>few|TRBJ2-1|TRBV27|TRBD2
CASSLGLVPYNEQFF
TGTGCCAGCAGTCTCGGACTAGTCCCCTACAATGAGCAGTTCTTC